This T cell receptor (beta chain) originates from a study of T cell repertoires in cytomegalovirus infection. Study at large: CMV infection plus the matching HLA type was flagged by public TCR beta signatures.

Overall study findings and caveats: Ex vivo responses were dominated by HLA-C-restricted CMV-specific TCR beta clonotypes. Summed frequency of public TCR beta families distinguished CMV carriers with the relevant HLA.

TCRdb reanalysed the reads using MiXCR and keeps one entry per CDR3 protein. The table records 60,000 to 75,000 distinct CDR3 sequences, about 4.2% of them present only once. V was pared by 4 bases and J by 3 bases, with 7 bases between. CDR1 SGHTA and CDR2 FQGTGA come from the germline V gene. The CDR3 sequence is 13 residues long. This clonotype was detected many times. What it recognizes is unknown. This TCR was recovered from a human donor in good health (CMV status not recorded). Some clones in this sample may be carry-over from other donors' samples. Sequencing was performed on PBMCs. The chain carries TRBV7-3 and TRBJ2-1; D is ambiguous. The CDR3 sequence is CASSSGLYNEQFF. CDR3 coding DNA: TGTGCCAGCAGCTCGGGCCTCTACAATGAGCAGTTCTTC.